Shown below are 11 T cell receptor beta chains from a single sample sequenced in a study of cytomegalovirus exposure and HLA in healthy donors. A multiplex PCR was run with 60 Vbeta primers and 13 Jbeta primers. The repertoire was sequenced with immunoSEQ multiplex PCR; TCRdb's copy has only in-frame clones and lacks some. The repertoire holds about 120,000 clones, with 75% as singletons. Material: PBMCs. These receptors all come from a woman between 40 and 50 years old in good health and CMV-seropositive.

V and J are TRBV7-2 and TRBJ2-1; 7 positions agree with TRBD2. The CDR3 has 15 amino acids. Trimming cost V 3 bases and J 7 bases; bases outside gene matches: 9. CDR1 and CDR2 (germline): SGHTA, FQGNSA. The chain's CDR3 is CASSFSGLGANEQFF. The CDR3 nucleotides are TGTGCCAGCAGCTTTTCCGGACTAGGGGCAAATGAGCAGTTCTTC.

The CDR3, as DNA: TGTGCCAGCAGTTATAAGGGGACACCAAAGCAGGGCTACACCTTC. It is translated as CASSYKGTPKQGYTF. This rearrangement joins TRBV6-5 to TRBJ1-2; D perhaps matches TRBD1 (6 bases). Germline V gene sequence: CDR1 MNHEY, CDR2 SVGAGI. Trimming shortened V by 3 bases and J by 8 bases, and 19 bases separated the two germline ends. CDR3 length equals 15 residues.

In the case of this clone: Mismatch with germline at one junction end may stem from a read error. This chain links TRBV7-9 with TRBJ2-7; D is unclear. Looked up from germline, CDR1 is SEHNR and CDR2 is FQNEAQ (reference sequence). The CDR3 totals 12 residues. Here the CDR3 reads CSSSLNSYEQYF. The CDR3 nucleotides read TGTTCCAGCAGCTTAAACAGCTACGAGCAGTACTTC.

The V gene is TRBV5-1, the J gene TRBJ1-5, with TRBD1 identical over 8 bases. Germline V gene lookup returns CDR1 SGHRS and CDR2 YFSETQ. V lost 2 bases to trimming and J lost 4 bases; unmatched junction nucleotides: 5. This CDR3 is 15 amino acids long. The CDR3 bases are TGCGCCAGCAGCTTCGATGGACAGGGAAATCAGCCCCAGCATTTT. Translating gives CASSFDGQGNQPQHF.

The rearrangement links TRBV6-5 to TRBJ1-1; possible D gene TRBD1, 6 bases. The CDR3 totals 13 residues. Deletions cut 6 bases from V and 5 bases from J, with 13 bases between. Germline V gene sequence: CDR1 MNHEY, CDR2 SVGAGI. The CDR3 region is CASSNYQGTEAFF. CDR3 DNA: TGTGCCAGCAGCAACTATCAGGGGACTGAAGCTTTCTTT.

This clone was seen once. This sequence joins TRBV27 and TRBJ2-3; D perhaps matches TRBD2 (5 bases). Trimming shortened V by 6 bases and J by 5 bases, and 12 bases separated the two germline ends. Germline CDR1 MNHEY, CDR2 SMNVEV (reference sequence). The CDR3 length is 13 residues. CDR3 residues: CASSVGEGDTQYF. The CDR3 DNA reads TGTGCCAGCAGCGTAGGTGAGGGAGATACGCAGTATTTT.

The chain links TRBV5-1 to TRBJ2-3; 12 bases match TRBD2. Germline CDR1 reads SGHRS; CDR2 reads YFSETQ. This CDR3 has 17 residues. V was pared by 1 base and J by 4 bases, with 7 bases of the junction left unmatched. The CDR3 region has the DNA TGCGCCAGCAGCTTGATGACTAGCGGGAGTCGCGCAGATACGCAGTATTTT. Its protein is CASSLMTSGSRADTQYF.

V is TRBV7-8 and J is TRBJ1-2; D possibly corresponds to TRBD1 (5 bases). V lost 2 bases and J 2 bases, leaving 15 bases between the germline ends. Germline V lookup: CDR1 SGHVS, CDR2 FQNEAQ. The CDR3 covers 16 residues. CDR3 loop: CASSLYQARGNYGYTF. The CDR3 DNA reads TGTGCCAGCAGCTTATACCAGGCAAGGGGAAACTATGGCTACACCTTC.

This chain uses TRBV5-8 with TRBJ2-3; 9 bases are a match to TRBD2. This CDR3 comprises 17 residues. Germline V gene data show CDR1 as SGHTS and CDR2 as YDEGEE. V lost 0 bases and J lost 5; bases outside the gene matches: 10. DNA of the CDR3: TGTGCCAGCAGCTTGGCCGGCCTAGCGGGAAAGATAGATACGCAGTATTTT. It yields the protein CASSLAGLAGKIDTQYF.

The rearrangement links TRBV7-3 to TRBJ2-1; D remains ambiguous. The V gene's germline CDR1 is SGHTA and CDR2 FQGTGA. The CDR3 is 13 residues long. V shed 0 bases and J shed 7 bases, with 7 bases lying between them. CDR3 in amino acids: CASSLTPRNEQFF. The DNA for the CDR3 is TGTGCCAGCAGCTTAACGCCACGGAATGAGCAGTTCTTC.

V usage is TRBV6-1 and J usage is TRBJ2-7, with a tentative D call TRBD2 (7 bases). V lost 7 bases to trimming and J lost 7 bases, with 20 bases between them. The CDR3 covers 14 residues. Looked up from germline, CDR1 is MNHNS and CDR2 is SASEGT. CDR3 loop: CASIHREGVGEQYF. CDR3 in DNA: TGTGCCAGCATCCACAGGGAGGGAGTTGGTGAGCAGTACTTC.